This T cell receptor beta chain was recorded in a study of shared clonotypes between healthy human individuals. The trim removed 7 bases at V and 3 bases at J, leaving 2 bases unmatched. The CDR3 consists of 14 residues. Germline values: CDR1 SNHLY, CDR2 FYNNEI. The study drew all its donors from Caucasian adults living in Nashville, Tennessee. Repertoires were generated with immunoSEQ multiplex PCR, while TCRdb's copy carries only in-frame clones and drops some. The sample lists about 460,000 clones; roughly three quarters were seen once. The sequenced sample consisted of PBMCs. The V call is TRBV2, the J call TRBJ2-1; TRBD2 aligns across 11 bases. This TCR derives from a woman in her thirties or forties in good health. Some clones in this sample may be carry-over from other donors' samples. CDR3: CASKGTSGYNEQFF. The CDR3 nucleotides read TGTGCCAGCAAAGGGACTAGCGGCTACAATGAGCAGTTCTTC.